This T cell receptor beta chain is drawn from a study of blood T cell repertoires in COVID-19 (dated by TCRdb to 2020 to 2022). About the study as a whole: Samples from collaborators originated in the United States, Italy and Spain and spanned both the acute and convalescent phases of COVID-19. The prospective study material was composed of cDNA or gDNA derived from T cells, B-cell-depleted T cells, or PBMCs. Deeply sampled blood TCRbeta repertoires from subjects exposed to, actively infected with, or recovered from COVID-19 were included in the dataset. A freely available public database, intended as a resource for researchers studying the immune response to SARS-CoV-2, is where the repertoires were released. Samples came from the ongoing ImmuneRACE study (first 160 participants) plus 1,254 subjects from 6 global collaborators. Nearly every sample came with metadata listing a de-identified subject ID, COVID-19 status, age in years and sex. HLA class I and class II types, where available, came from metadata supplied by the sample provider rather than from assay-based typing. The investigation overall reported the following: The amount of clinical and demographic metadata varied by source and participant and was provided uncurated.

CDR1 SNHLY and CDR2 FYNNEI are derived from the germline V gene. Counted from cysteine to phenylalanine, this CDR3 has 13 amino acids. The kept DNA is CDR3 alone, 39 bases in frame from the first base. V is pared back by 4 bases and J by 7 bases, with 8 bases lying between the germline termini. TCRbeta CDR3 regions were amplified from genomic DNA using the immunoSEQ Assay, a bias-controlled multiplex PCR. The original pipeline was this. Nucleated cell counts per sample were estimated from amplification of reference gene primers within the assay. To quantify the absolute abundance of each unique TCRbeta CDR3 rearrangement, sequence reads were collapsed and filtered. For each sample, productive Simpson clonality was calculated as the square root of Simpson's diversity index across productive rearrangements. TCRdb obtained this table from immuneACCESS and retained in-frame rearrangements with V and J assigned. These tables miss some clones; where compared with another copy, unresolved V genes account for less than half of the shortfall, and the remainder is unexplained. V and J calls plus clone size are reproduced from that table; the DNA served to infer D and trimming. Present in this sample are roughly 300,000 clones, 87% of which were seen just once. 5.3% of the sample belongs to the ten largest clones.

Participants in the prospective study were enrolled through a virtual design, were aged roughly 18 to 100 years, and lived in 24 United States geographic areas. To assign participants to cohorts, the prospective study relied on clinical history that participants themselves reported in a screening survey and a study questionnaire. Recovered participants in ImmuneRACE Cohort 3 were defined as having two consecutive negative NP/OP PCR tests, clearance from a healthcare professional, or resolution of symptoms. Each participant in the prospective study had whole blood, serum and a nasopharyngeal or oropharyngeal swab collected by mobile phlebotomists. Participants in the prospective study had the option to provide additional blood draws and questionnaires over a roughly 2-month period. Blood samples from the prospective study were shipped frozen or at room temperature prior to DNA extraction. Points on this clone: Its antigen is currently not known. Base qualities were left out, and no much larger clone turns up one base away.

The rearrangement combines TRBV2 with TRBJ1-6, with the D gene not confidently named. The TCR originated in a young woman who had recovered from COVID-19. Sequenced material: PBMCs or T cells enriched from blood (not recorded which). The DNA sequence is given as TGTGCCAGCAGTGGAGAGAACAATTCACCCCTCCACTTT. This encodes CASSGENNSPLHF. The entire variable domain, with the stretches around the CDR3 drawn from the reference TRBV2 and TRBJ1-6 proteins, is EPEVTQTPSHQVTQMGQEVILRCVPISNHLYFYWYRQILGQKVEFLVSFYNNEISEKSEIFDDQFSVERPDGSNFTLKIRSTKLEDSAMYFCASSGENNSPLHFGNGTRLTVT.